These 26 T cell receptor beta chains were all obtained from the same sample, sequenced in a study of shared clonotypes between healthy human individuals. Libraries were prepared by immunoSEQ multiplex PCR; TCRdb keeps only in-frame clonotypes and omits some of them. The sample includes around 2,000,000 clones, about 95% of them seen just once. Naivety among CD8 cells was defined by CD45RO negativity and positive CCR7 selection, thereby excluding terminally differentiated effector memory CD45RA+ cells. The sample comprised naive CD8+ T cells sorted from blood. Receptor source: a man aged 18 to 30 in good health.

This chain uses TRBV7-3 with TRBJ2-3; no clear D gene. Trimming stripped 0 bases from V and 1 base from J, with 8 bases between. Germline CDR1 reads SGHTA; CDR2 reads FQGTGA. The CDR3 spans 15 residues. CDR3 nucleotide sequence: TGTGCCAGCAGCTTAACACCGGGCCGCACAGATACGCAGTATTTT. Translation gives CASSLTPGRTDTQYF.

The chain uses TRBV9 and TRBJ1-2; 7 bases fit TRBD1. V was clipped by 3 bases and J by 0 bases; unmatched bases: 5. Germline CDR1 reads SGDLS; CDR2 reads YYNGEE. This CDR3 region has 15 residues. CDR3 sequence: CASSDGTDSNYGYTF. The CDR3 DNA reads as TGTGCCAGCAGCGACGGGACAGACTCTAACTATGGCTACACCTTC. Drawing the rest from reference TRBV9 and TRBJ1-2, the complete variable domain is DSGVTQTPKHLITATGQRVTLRCSPRSGDLSVYWYQQSLDQGLQFLIQYYNGEERAKGNILERFSAQQFPDLHSELNLSSLELGDSALYFCASSDGTDSNYGYTFGSGTRLTVV.

The V call is TRBV4-1, the J call TRBJ2-5; D is undetermined. Trimming removed 5 bases at V and 9 bases at J, with 16 bases between. The CDR3 has 13 amino acids. Germline V gene data show CDR1 as MGHRA and CDR2 as YSYEKL. CDR3 region: CASSSNLREPQYF. Written as DNA, the CDR3 is TGCGCCAGCAGCTCGAATCTTAGGGAACCCCAGTACTTC.

On this clone itself: The identical CDR3 is also encoded by other nucleotide sequences in the sample. V is TRBV5-1 and J is TRBJ2-7; no clear D gene. The ends were cut back, 2 bases at V and 2 bases at J, with 8 bases in the middle. CDR3 length equals 13 residues. Germline V gene sequence: CDR1 SGHRS, CDR2 YFSETQ. The CDR3 region is CASSFSLAYEQYF. The CDR3 nucleotides read TGCGCCAGCAGCTTTTCACTTGCCTACGAGCAGTACTTC.

The chain has TRBV10-1 and TRBJ2-2, with D possibly matching TRBD1 (5 bases). The CDR3 runs 14 residues. Trimming removed 6 bases from V and 6 bases from J, with 14 bases in between. Germline V gene lookup returns CDR1 WNHNN and CDR2 SYGVQD (reference sequence). The CDR3 is CASSRGQGAGELFF. The CDR3 DNA reads as TGCGCCAGCAGCCGAGGCCAGGGCGCCGGGGAGCTGTTTTTT.

J is TRBJ1-5 and V is TRBV28, with no clear D. CDR3 length: 17 amino acids. With 2 bases removed from V and 2 bases from J, the gap between germline ends came to 16 bases. CDR1 MDHEN and CDR2 SYDVKM come from the germline V gene. CDR3 loop: CASSLRDFYIGNQPQHF. For the CDR3, the DNA is TGTGCCAGCAGTTTAAGGGATTTTTACATCGGCAATCAGCCCCAGCATTTT. The full variable domain, rest sourced from reference TRBV28 and TRBJ1-5, is DVKVTQSSRYLVKRTGEKVFLECVQDMDHENMFWYRQDPGLGLRLIYFSYDVKMKEKGDIPEGYSVSREKKERFSLILESASTNQTSMYLCASSLRDFYIGNQPQHFGDGTRLSIL.

The chain is built from TRBV11-2 and TRBJ2-7; the D is unclear. The V end was cut by 0 bases, the J end by 2 bases, with 8 bases between. The CDR3 runs to 14 residues. The V gene's germline CDR1 is SGHAT and CDR2 FQNNGV. The DNA of the CDR3 is TGTGCCAGCAGCTTAGAACTATTTACCTACGAGCAGTACTTC. Translated, it gives CASSLELFTYEQYF.

The gene calls are TRBV19 and TRBJ1-3; D ambiguous. Trimming shortened V by 6 bases and J by 0 bases, and 6 bases separated the two germline ends. The CDR3 spans 13 residues. The germline V gene encodes CDR1 LNHDA and CDR2 SQIVND (reference sequence). The chain's CDR3 is CASRGSSGNTIYF. In DNA, the CDR3 is TGTGCCAGTAGAGGCAGCTCTGGAAACACCATATATTTT.

V usage is TRBV6-1 and J usage is TRBJ2-2; D gene unclear. Germline V lookup: CDR1 MNHNS, CDR2 SASEGT. Trimming took off 8 bases at V and 2 bases at J, with 9 bases between the two ends. This CDR3 spans 13 amino acids. The CDR3 DNA follows: TGTGCCAGCGCAGATAGTAACACCGGGGAGCTGTTTTTT. Translating gives CASADSNTGELFF.

This clone was detected once. At one of its ends the junction is not consistent with the germline gene, which may arise from a read error. The genes are TRBV29-1 and TRBJ1-2, with no clear D. Germline V gene data show CDR1 as SQVTM and CDR2 as ANQGSEA. The CDR3 runs 8 residues. CDR3 coding DNA: TGCAGCGTTGAAGATGGGAAGTTC. Its translation is CSVEDGKF. Supplemented by reference TRBV29-1 and TRBJ1-2, the full variable domain reads SAVISQKPSRDICQRGTSLTIQCQVDSQVTMMFWYRQQPGQSLTLIATANQGSEATYESGFVIDKFPISRPNLTFSTLTVSNMSPEDSSIYLCSVEDGKFGSGTRLTVV.

This chain links TRBV6-5 with TRBJ2-2, with a possible D match to TRBD1 (6 bases). Germline CDR1 and CDR2: MNHEY and SVGAGI. The CDR3 length is 16 residues. With 0 bases removed from V and 3 bases from J, the gap between germline ends came to 11 bases. This CDR3 reads CASSYSSGQYTGELFF. For the CDR3, the DNA is TGTGCCAGCAGTTACTCCTCCGGACAGTACACCGGGGAGCTGTTTTTT.

In regard to this clone: This sample also contains other DNA sequences that code for the same CDR3. The chain has TRBV7-9 and TRBJ2-5; possible D gene TRBD1, 6 bases. V gave up 5 bases and J gave up 2 bases, with 9 bases separating them. Germline CDR1 is SEHNR and CDR2 is FQNEAQ (reference sequence). The CDR3 sequence is 13 residues long. The DNA of the CDR3 is TGTGCCAGCAGCCCCGGACAGCAAGAGACCCAGTACTTC. Translated: CASSPGQQETQYF. Supplemented by reference TRBV7-9 and TRBJ2-5, the full variable domain reads DTGVSQNPRHKITKRGQNVTFRCDPISEHNRLYWYRQTLGQGPEFLTYFQNEAQLEKSRLLSDRFSAERPKGSFSTLEIQRTEQGDSAMYLCASSPGQQETQYFGPGTRLLVL.

V usage is TRBV19 and J usage is TRBJ1-1, with D perhaps TRBD1 (5 bases). Trimming shortened V by 5 bases and J by 0 bases, and 13 bases separated the two germline ends. The CDR3 loop spans 15 amino acids. Looked up from germline, CDR1 is LNHDA and CDR2 is SQIVND (reference sequence). In DNA, the CDR3 is TGTGCCAGTAGTGTCGAACAGGTAATGAACACTGAAGCTTTCTTT. Translation: CASSVEQVMNTEAFF.

The CDR3 is CASVLSGTSTDTQYF. CDR3 sequence (DNA): TGTGCCAGCGTACTTAGCGGGACTAGCACAGATACGCAGTATTTT. The V and J genes are TRBV2 and TRBJ2-3; TRBD2 agrees at 8 bases. The CDR3 sequence is 15 residues long. In germline, CDR1 is SNHLY, CDR2 FYNNEI. V shed 8 bases, J shed 0 bases, and the junction held 7 bases outside the gene matches.

V usage is TRBV29-1 and J usage is TRBJ2-2, with 8 nucleotides matching TRBD1. After removal of 0 bases from V and 6 bases from J, the junction contained 9 bases not matched to a gene. CDR3 length: 16 residues. Germline lookup yields CDR1 SQVTM and CDR2 ANQGSEA. DNA for the CDR3: TGCAGCGTTGAAGATGGGGACAGGAACCTGGCCGGGGAGCTGTTTTTT. Its protein product is CSVEDGDRNLAGELFF.

This clone was detected once. This chain connects TRBV4-1 to TRBJ1-1; maybe TRBD1 (6 bases). The V end was cut by 1 base, the J end by 4 bases, with 10 bases between. CDR3 size: 14 residues. Germline CDR1 and CDR2: MGHRA and YSYEKL. The CDR3 region has the DNA TGCGCCAGCAGCCAAGGCTACAGGGTCACTGAAGCTTTCTTT. As protein: CASSQGYRVTEAFF.

The chain joins TRBV4-3 to TRBJ1-3; D unclear. The CDR3 has 16 amino acids. Trimming stripped 0 bases from V and 4 bases from J, with 13 bases between. Germline loops: CDR1 LGHNA, CDR2 YSLEER. CDR3: CASSQDQYPEGNTIYF. CDR3 in DNA: TGCGCCAGCAGCCAAGATCAGTACCCGGAGGGAAACACCATATATTTT.

The rearrangement joins TRBV27 to TRBJ1-2, with no clear D. From germline, CDR1 is MNHEY and CDR2 SMNVEV (reference sequence). V lost 2 bases to trimming and J lost 4 bases, with 11 bases between them. The CDR3 has 14 residues. CDR3 sequence (DNA): TGTGCCAGCAGTTTAAGTCCGAGAGTCTATGGCTACACCTTC. Translated, it gives CASSLSPRVYGYTF.

V usage is TRBV4-1 and J usage is TRBJ1-1; tentative D call: TRBD1 (6 bases). This CDR3 has 15 amino acids. V shed 4 bases and J shed 5 bases, with 17 bases lying between them. Per germline, CDR1 MGHRA and CDR2 YSYEKL. The CDR3: CASSRLSGADTEAFF. The CDR3 region has the DNA TGCGCCAGCAGCCGTTTGTCGGGGGCGGATACTGAAGCTTTCTTT.

The chain has TRBV6-5 and TRBJ1-5, with D possibly matching TRBD1 (6 bases). This CDR3 has 13 amino acids. Germline CDR1 reads MNHEY; CDR2 reads SVGAGI. V was pared by 6 bases and J by 1 base, with 7 bases between. The CDR3: CASRDSSNQPQHF. CDR3 sequence (DNA): TGTGCCAGCAGGGACAGCAGCAATCAGCCCCAGCATTTT.

This clone was counted a single time. This rearrangement joins TRBV6-6 to TRBJ2-5, with D perhaps assigned TRBD1 or TRBD2 (5 bases each). Germline CDR1 reads MNHNY; CDR2 reads SVGAGI (reference sequence). CDR3 length: 13 amino acids. Trimming removed 3 bases at V and 4 bases at J, with 9 bases between. The chain's CDR3 is CASSYEGPETQYF. In DNA, the CDR3 is TGTGCCAGCAGTTATGAGGGACCAGAGACCCAGTACTTC.

The chain couples TRBV4-3 to TRBJ2-1, with D tentatively TRBD2 (6 bases). The CDR3 contains 16 residues. The V end was cut by 0 bases, the J end by 8 bases, with 17 bases between. Germline V lookup: CDR1 LGHNA, CDR2 YSLEER. The CDR3 loop reads CASSQDAGPRWDEQFF. The CDR3 nucleotides are TGCGCCAGCAGCCAAGATGCGGGACCCCGCTGGGATGAGCAGTTCTTC.

This clone was detected once. The J gene is TRBJ2-2, the V gene TRBV18; D remains unclear. This CDR3 is 15 amino acids long. V dropped 3 bases and J dropped 0 bases, with 8 bases sitting between them. Germline CDR1 is KGHSH and CDR2 is LQKENI. Written as DNA, the CDR3 is TGTGCCAGCTCACCGGCTCTAACGAACACCGGGGAGCTGTTTTTT. Translating it yields CASSPALTNTGELFF.

The genes are TRBV30 and TRBJ1-1, with 11 bases identical to TRBD1. The V gene end was trimmed by 3 bases and the J gene end by 3 bases; junction bases not matched to a gene: 6. There are 15 residues in the CDR3. CDR1 and CDR2 (germline): GTSNPN, SVGIG (reference sequence). CDR3 DNA sequence: TGTGCCTGGAGACGGGACAGGGGGGCTGACACTGAAGCTTTCTTT. It codes for CAWRRDRGADTEAFF.

The genes are TRBV7-9 and TRBJ2-7, with a possible D match to TRBD2 (6 bases). The CDR3 spans 12 residues. CDR1 is SEHNR, CDR2 FQNEAQ, per germline (reference sequence). Trimming left V 5 bases short and J 4 bases short, with 9 bases between. The CDR3 DNA follows: TGTGCCAGCAGCGGGGAGGAGTACGAGCAGTACTTC. This encodes CASSGEEYEQYF. Combining the CDR3 with reference TRBV7-9 and TRBJ2-7 gives the whole variable domain DTGVSQNPRHKITKRGQNVTFRCDPISEHNRLYWYRQTLGQGPEFLTYFQNEAQLEKSRLLSDRFSAERPKGSFSTLEIQRTEQGDSAMYLCASSGEEYEQYFGPGTRLTVT.

On this clone: A junction boundary mismatches the germline segment, possibly from a read error. This chain uses TRBV6-5 with TRBJ1-1; D perhaps matches TRBD1 (5 bases). Germline values: CDR1 MNHEY, CDR2 SVGAGI. The CDR3 is made up of 14 amino acids. CDR3 residues: CASSDSPGGTEAFF. DNA of the CDR3: TGTGCCAGCAGTGACTCACCTGGGGGCACTGAAGCTTTCTTT.